The 2 T cell receptor beta chains presented below share a single source sample, sequenced in a study of control samples from healthy donors and cancer patients. Assay: immunoSEQ multiplex PCR; the TCRdb copy retains only in-frame clones and omits some. The table lists about 150,000 clones, 80% to 95% of them singletons, with roughly 5.5% in the top ten. Material: blood. All receptors derive from a man between 18 and 29 years old in good health.

This sequence joins TRBV7-2 and TRBJ2-7, with 8 bases aligning to TRBD1. The V gene's germline CDR1 is SGHTA and CDR2 FQGNSA. Trimming cost V 6 bases and J 5 bases; bases outside gene matches: 12. The CDR3 is made up of 15 amino acids. CDR3 protein: CASSWDRRLGDEQYF. The CDR3 DNA reads TGTGCCAGCAGTTGGGACAGGCGGCTCGGAGACGAGCAGTACTTC.

The chain carries TRBV5-1 and TRBJ1-1; the D gene is possibly TRBD1 (6 bases). The CDR3 totals 15 residues. V lost 4 bases and J 3 bases, leaving 16 bases between the germline ends. Germline CDR1 is SGHRS and CDR2 is YFSETQ. CDR3: CASSQGEQGYTEAFF. As DNA, the CDR3 is TGCGCCAGCAGCCAAGGGGAACAGGGATACACTGAAGCTTTCTTT. The full variable domain, its missing parts supplied by reference TRBV5-1 and TRBJ1-1, is KAGVTQTPRYLIKTRGQQVTLSCSPISGHRSVSWYQQTPGQGLQFLFEYFSETQRNKGNFPGRFSGRQFSNSRSEMNVSTLELGDSALYLCASSQGEQGYTEAFFGQGTRLTVV.